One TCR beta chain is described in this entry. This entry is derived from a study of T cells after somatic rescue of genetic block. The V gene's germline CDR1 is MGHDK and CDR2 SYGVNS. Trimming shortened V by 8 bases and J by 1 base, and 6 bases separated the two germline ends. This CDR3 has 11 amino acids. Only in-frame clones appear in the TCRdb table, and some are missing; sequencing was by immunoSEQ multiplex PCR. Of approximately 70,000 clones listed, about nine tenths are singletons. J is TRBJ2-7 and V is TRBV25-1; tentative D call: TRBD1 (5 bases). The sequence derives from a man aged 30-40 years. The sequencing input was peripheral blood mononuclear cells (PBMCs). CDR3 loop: CASGQSYEQYF. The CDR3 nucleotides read TGTGCCAGCGGACAATCCTACGAGCAGTACTTC.